The rows below give T cell receptor beta chains drawn from one sample of a study of CD8 T cells in ankylosing spondylitis. TCRdb passed the 5' RACE reads through MiXCR, listing each CDR3 protein once. The table has roughly 670,000 distinct CDR3 sequences, under 20% seen once; the top ten hold about 20%. Sequenced: blood, either unsorted or a sorted T cell fraction (not recorded which). These receptors all stem from a male donor with ankylosing spondylitis. Each CDR3 is given with its conserved first and last residue. The D gene is left open where the match is weak. Clone size is given for some rows only: seen once, a few or many times, or a class if the clone is expanded.

j_call clone_size d_call v_call cdr3_aa cdr3_nt
TRBJ2-7 many TRBD1 TRBV4-2 CASSQGARDRGWVYEQYF TGTGCCAGCAGCCAAGGTGCACGGGACAGGGGATGGGTCTACGAGCAGTACTTC
TRBJ2-1 - TRBD2 TRBV7-8 CASSLAAGLAGGPQFF TGTGCCAGCAGCTTAGCGGCGGGCCTAGCGGGAGGGCCCCAGTTCTTC
TRBJ2-7 - - TRBV20-1 CSARGGKLVSSYEQYF TGCAGTGCTAGAGGCGGGAAACTAGTTTCCTCCTACGAGCAGTACTTC
TRBJ1-5 - - TRBV6-1 CASSPIDSNQPQHF TGTGCCAGCAGCCCTATAGATAGCAATCAGCCCCAGCATTTT
TRBJ2-3 - TRBD1 TRBV9 CASSPRGSDTQYF TGTGCCAGCAGCCCCAGGGGGTCGGATACGCAGTATTTT
TRBJ1-2 - - TRBV7-9 CASSLGAGDGYTF TGTGCCAGCAGCTTAGGAGCGGGGGATGGCTACACCTTC
TRBJ1-5 - - TRBV20-1 CSARALRQSNQPQHF TGCAGTGCTAGAGCCCTACGCCAGAGCAATCAGCCCCAGCATTTT
TRBJ2-7 few TRBD1 TRBV7-9 CASSLEGQGAGEQYF TGTGCCAGCAGCTTAGAAGGACAGGGGGCTGGCGAGCAGTACTTC
TRBJ2-3 many - TRBV4-1 CASSQVVRVVGTDTQYF TGCGCCAGCAGCCAAGTTGTCCGGGTGGTAGGCACAGATACGCAGTATTTT
TRBJ1-1 - - TRBV5-1 CASSPTPGHHTEAFF TGCGCCAGCAGCCCCACCCCCGGACATCACACTGAAGCTTTCTTT
TRBJ2-1 few TRBD2 TRBV20-1 CSAVAGNEQFF TGCAGTGCTGTAGCGGGAAATGAGCAGTTCTTC
TRBJ1-1 few - TRBV5-1 CASSGGGGEAFF TGCGCCAGCAGCGGAGGAGGGGGTGAAGCTTTCTTT
TRBJ2-5 - - TRBV29-1 CSADWGVRETQYF TGCAGCGCAGATTGGGGGGTGAGAGAGACCCAGTACTTC
TRBJ2-2 - - TRBV28 CASSELNTGELFF TGTGCCAGCAGCGAATTGAACACCGGGGAGCTGTTTTTT
TRBJ2-1 - TRBD2 TRBV19 CASSTKGSSTSGRRNEQFF TGTGCCAGTAGTACCAAGGGATCTTCCACTAGCGGGAGGAGGAATGAGCAGTTCTTC
TRBJ1-3 - TRBD1 TRBV11-2 CASSAGTGSSGNTIYF TGTGCCAGCAGCGCCGGGACAGGGAGCTCTGGAAACACCATATATTTT
TRBJ1-6 few - TRBV6-1 CASSPPAGRGGSLHF TGTGCCAGCAGTCCTCCTGCGGGGCGCGGGGGGTCCCTCCACTTT
TRBJ1-4 - TRBD1 TRBV5-5 CASSTTGGLGEKLFF TGTGCCAGCAGCACGACAGGGGGCTTGGGAGAAAAACTGTTTTTT
TRBJ2-1 - - TRBV7-9 CASSLTGVSGYNEQFF TGTGCCAGCAGCTTAACCGGGGTGTCCGGCTACAATGAGCAGTTCTTC
TRBJ1-2 few - TRBV12-3/TRBV12-4 CASSLSGRDYGYTF TGTGCCAGCAGTTTATCGGGGCGCGACTATGGCTACACCTTC
TRBJ2-5 many TRBD2 TRBV6-6 CASSPGTSGSRGETQYF TGTGCCAGCAGTCCCGGGACTAGCGGCTCCCGGGGAGAGACCCAGTACTTC
TRBJ2-7 few TRBD2 TRBV12-3/TRBV12-4 CASRPGLAVGYEQYF TGTGCCAGCAGACCTGGACTAGCGGTGGGCTACGAGCAGTACTTC
TRBJ1-3 - - TRBV12-3/TRBV12-4 CASTDGSSGNTIYF TGTGCCAGCACCGACGGGTCCTCTGGAAACACCATATATTTT
TRBJ2-1 many - TRBV12-3/TRBV12-4 CASSEDYYNEQFF TGTGCCAGCAGTGAGGACTATTACAATGAGCAGTTCTTC
TRBJ2-7 few - TRBV12-3/TRBV12-4 CASSFAGRVEQYF TGTGCCAGCAGTTTCGCGGGCCGAGTCGAGCAGTACTTC
TRBJ2-7 - - TRBV3-1 CASSQNPGSSYEQYF TGTGCCAGCAGCCAAAACCCGGGAAGCTCCTACGAGCAGTACTTC
TRBJ2-1 - TRBD2 TRBV11-2 CASSSLRLAGGPEQFF TGTGCCAGCAGCTCTCTGAGACTAGCGGGGGGGCCTGAGCAGTTCTTC
TRBJ2-1 few TRBD2 TRBV5-1 CASSLLGAGEYNEQFF TGCGCCAGCAGCTTGTTAGGGGCGGGGGAGTACAATGAGCAGTTCTTC
TRBJ1-4 - - TRBV12-3/TRBV12-4 CASSFDLNEKLFF TGTGCCAGCAGTTTCGATTTAAATGAAAAACTGTTTTTT
TRBJ2-5 few - TRBV4-1 CASSQPSGQETQYF TGCGCCAGCAGCCAACCAAGCGGCCAAGAGACCCAGTACTTC
TRBJ1-4 few TRBD1 TRBV15 CATSRGTGTVYEKLFF TGTGCCACCAGCAGAGGGACCGGGACAGTGTATGAAAAACTGTTTTTT
TRBJ2-2 - TRBD1 TRBV4-2 CASSQARGFGELFF TGTGCCAGCAGCCAAGCCAGGGGGTTCGGGGAGCTGTTTTTT
TRBJ1-1 few TRBD1 TRBV20-1 CSARGQGRGHGAFF TGCAGTGCTAGAGGACAGGGCAGGGGACACGGAGCTTTCTTT
TRBJ1-1 - - TRBV6-5 CASSSGFSEAFF TGTGCCAGCAGTTCGGGATTTAGTGAAGCTTTCTTT
TRBJ1-4 - - TRBV7-8 CASSLVYGAANEKLFF TGTGCCAGCAGCTTAGTCTACGGGGCGGCTAATGAAAAACTGTTTTTT
TRBJ2-3 - - TRBV20-1 CSARDSGGPDTQYF TGCAGTGCTAGAGATTCGGGGGGCCCAGATACGCAGTATTTT
TRBJ1-2 many - TRBV20-1 CSASSTANYGYTF TGCAGTGCTTCTTCGACGGCTAACTATGGCTACACCTTC
TRBJ1-2 many TRBD1 TRBV29-1 CSVQRTGYGYTF TGCAGCGTTCAACGGACAGGGTATGGCTACACCTTC
TRBJ1-6 - - TRBV20-1 CSARPPAGSSYNSPLHF TGCAGTGCTAGACCCCCCGCAGGTAGCTCCTATAATTCACCCCTCCACTTT
TRBJ2-1 few - TRBV10-3 CAISDDRGSAYNEQFF TGTGCCATCAGTGACGACCGGGGGAGTGCCTACAATGAGCAGTTCTTC
TRBJ2-7 few TRBD2 TRBV11-2 CASSLSGSSGYEQYF TGTGCCAGCAGCCTTAGCGGGAGTTCGGGTTACGAGCAGTACTTC
TRBJ1-2 - - TRBV12-3/TRBV12-4 CASQPWSSYGYTF TGTGCCAGCCAGCCTTGGTCGTCGTATGGCTACACCTTC
TRBJ1-6 many TRBD1 TRBV12-3/TRBV12-4 CASRSGTENSPLHF TGTGCCAGCAGGTCGGGGACAGAAAATTCACCCCTCCACTTT
TRBJ2-7 - TRBD1 TRBV5-1 CASSLQDRGPYEQYF TGCGCCAGCAGCTTACAGGACAGGGGTCCCTACGAGCAGTACTTC
TRBJ2-5 many - TRBV29-1 CSVESGGRETQYF TGCAGCGTTGAATCCGGGGGCAGGGAGACCCAGTACTTC
TRBJ2-3 few - TRBV20-1 CSALNPDGTDTQYF TGCAGTGCACTAAACCCAGACGGCACAGATACGCAGTATTTT
TRBJ2-1 few - TRBV10-2 CASRDSGSHEQFF TGCGCCAGCAGAGACTCCGGGAGCCATGAGCAGTTCTTC
TRBJ2-3 - TRBD2 TRBV29-1 CSVEPGLAQDTQYF TGCAGCGTTGAACCGGGACTAGCACAAGATACGCAGTATTTT
TRBJ2-3 few - TRBV14 CASSQERSSTDTQYF TGTGCCAGCAGCCAAGAACGGAGTAGCACAGATACGCAGTATTTT
TRBJ1-1 few - TRBV5-1 CASSLIGPVEAFF TGCGCCAGCAGCTTGATCGGGCCAGTCGAAGCTTTCTTT
TRBJ1-5 few TRBD1 TRBV10-3 CAIRGDSNQPQHF TGTGCCATCAGGGGGGACAGTAATCAGCCCCAGCATTTT
TRBJ1-4 - - TRBV6-5 CASSYEGHAAEKLFF TGTGCCAGCAGTTACGAGGGACATGCGGCTGAAAAACTGTTTTTT
TRBJ1-2 few TRBD1 TRBV7-9 CASSSLDRLNYGYTF TGTGCCAGCAGCTCACTGGACAGGCTCAACTATGGCTACACCTTC